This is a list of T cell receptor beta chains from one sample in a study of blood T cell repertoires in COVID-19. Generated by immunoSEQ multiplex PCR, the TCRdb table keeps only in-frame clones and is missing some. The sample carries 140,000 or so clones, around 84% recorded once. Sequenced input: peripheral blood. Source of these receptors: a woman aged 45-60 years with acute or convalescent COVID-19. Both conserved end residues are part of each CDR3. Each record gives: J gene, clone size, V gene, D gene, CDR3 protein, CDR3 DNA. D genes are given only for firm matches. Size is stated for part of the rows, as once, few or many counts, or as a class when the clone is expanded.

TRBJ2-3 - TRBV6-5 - CASSNGVDTQYF TGTGCCAGCAGTAACGGGGTGGATACGCAGTATTTT
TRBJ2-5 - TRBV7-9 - CASSLGGRGPDGETQYF TGTGCCAGCAGCCTAGGTGGGCGGGGGCCCGACGGCGAGACCCAGTACTTC
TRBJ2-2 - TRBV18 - CASSPPAQNQIGELFF TGTGCCAGCTCACCACCGGCCCAGAATCAAATCGGGGAGCTGTTTTTT
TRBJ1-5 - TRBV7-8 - CASSLSPGPQHF TGTGCCAGCAGCTTATCCCCGGGGCCCCAGCATTTT
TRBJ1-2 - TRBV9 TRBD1 CASSVALLGQGVNYGYTF TGTGCCAGCAGCGTAGCTCTTCTAGGACAGGGGGTAAACTATGGCTACACCTTC
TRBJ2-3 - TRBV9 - CASSPLRGSTDTQYF TGTGCCAGCAGCCCACTGAGGGGGTCGACAGATACGCAGTATTTT
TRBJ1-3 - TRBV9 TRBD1 CASSGVDRASGNTIYF TGTGCCAGCAGCGGGGTTGACAGGGCATCTGGAAACACCATATATTTT
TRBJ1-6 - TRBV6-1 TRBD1 CASSEGGTGGAFPALHF TGTGCCAGCAGTGAAGGTGGGACAGGGGGCGCTTTCCCTGCCCTCCACTTT
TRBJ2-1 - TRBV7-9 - CASRTQGDEQFF TGTGCCAGCAGAACACAGGGCGATGAGCAGTTCTTC
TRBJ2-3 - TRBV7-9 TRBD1 CASSLALTGGGNTQYF TGTGCCAGCAGCTTAGCGCTGACAGGGGGAGGTAATACGCAGTATTTT
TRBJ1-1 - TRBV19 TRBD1 CASSIRQGNTEAFF TGTGCCAGTAGTATAAGACAGGGGAACACTGAAGCTTTCTTT
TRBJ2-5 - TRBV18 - CASSSGPFQETQYF TGTGCCAGCTCATCAGGGCCCTTCCAAGAGACCCAGTACTTC
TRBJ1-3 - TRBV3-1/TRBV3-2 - CASSPPEGSFHTGGNTIYF TGTGCCAGCAGCCCCCCGGAGGGCTCGTTCCATACGGGTGGAAACACCATATATTTT
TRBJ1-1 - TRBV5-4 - CASSREAGANTEAFF TGTGCCAGCAGCCGGGAGGCAGGGGCGAACACTGAAGCTTTCTTT
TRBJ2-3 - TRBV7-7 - CASSFGGDTDTQYF TGTGCCAGCAGCTTCGGAGGAGATACAGATACGCAGTATTTT
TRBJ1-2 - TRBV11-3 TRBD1 CASSSPQGTGLGGYTF TGTGCCAGCAGCTCACCACAGGGGACGGGGCTCGGTGGCTACACCTTC
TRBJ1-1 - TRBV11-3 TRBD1 CASSSEIQGTEAFF TGTGCCAGCAGCTCAGAGATACAGGGGACTGAAGCTTTCTTT
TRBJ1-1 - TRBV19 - CASSIISQGEAFF TGTGCCAGTAGTATTATCTCGCAGGGCGAAGCTTTCTTT
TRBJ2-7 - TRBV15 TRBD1 CATSRGGQGANEQYF TGTGCCACCAGCAGAGGGGGACAGGGGGCCAACGAGCAGTACTTC
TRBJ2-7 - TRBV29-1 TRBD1 CSVGSLSGGEQYF TGCAGCGTTGGTAGTTTGTCAGGGGGCGAGCAGTACTTC
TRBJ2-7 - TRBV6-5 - CASRSGINEQYF TGTGCCAGCAGATCGGGGATCAACGAGCAGTACTTC
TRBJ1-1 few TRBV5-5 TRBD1 CASSLGTGEVEAFF TGTGCCAGCAGCCTAGGGACAGGGGAGGTTGAAGCTTTCTTT
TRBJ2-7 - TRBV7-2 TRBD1 CASMGQGSYEQYF TGTGCCAGCATGGGACAGGGGTCCTACGAGCAGTACTTC
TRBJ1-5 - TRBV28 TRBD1 CASSIQRTGEYQPQHF TGTGCCAGCAGTATTCAACGGACAGGGGAATATCAGCCCCAGCATTTT
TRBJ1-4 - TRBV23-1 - CASSHDSLNEKLFF TGCGCCAGCAGTCACGACAGTCTTAATGAAAAACTGTTTTTT
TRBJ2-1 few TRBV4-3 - CASSQDLQNEQFF TGCGCCAGCAGCCAAGATTTACAAAATGAGCAGTTCTTC
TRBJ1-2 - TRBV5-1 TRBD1 CASSSLRGPGYGYTF TGCGCCAGCAGCTCCCTCAGGGGGCCGGGCTATGGCTACACCTTC
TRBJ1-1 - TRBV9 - CASSVREGGTEAFF TGTGCCAGCAGCGTGAGAGAGGGTGGCACTGAAGCTTTCTTT
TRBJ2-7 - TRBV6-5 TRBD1 CASRQGFSSYEQYF TGTGCCAGCAGACAGGGGTTCAGCTCCTACGAGCAGTACTTC